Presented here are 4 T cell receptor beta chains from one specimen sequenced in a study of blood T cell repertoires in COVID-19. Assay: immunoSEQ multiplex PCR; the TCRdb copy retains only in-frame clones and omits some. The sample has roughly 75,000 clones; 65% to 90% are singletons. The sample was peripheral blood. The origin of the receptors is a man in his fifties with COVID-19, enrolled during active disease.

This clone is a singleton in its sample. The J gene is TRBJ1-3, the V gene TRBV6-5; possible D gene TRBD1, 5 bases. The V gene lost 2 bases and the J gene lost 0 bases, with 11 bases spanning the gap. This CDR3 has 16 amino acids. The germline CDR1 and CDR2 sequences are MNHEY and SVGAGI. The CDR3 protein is CASSYNGGNSGNTIYF. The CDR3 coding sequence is TGTGCCAGCAGTTACAACGGGGGAAACTCTGGAAACACCATATATTTT.

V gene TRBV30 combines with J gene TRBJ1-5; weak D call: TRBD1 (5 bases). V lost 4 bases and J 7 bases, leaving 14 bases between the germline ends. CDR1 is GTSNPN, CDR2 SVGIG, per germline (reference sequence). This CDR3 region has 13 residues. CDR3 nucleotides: TGTGCCTGGAATGTGGGGGGGAACCAGCCCCAGCATTTT. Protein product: CAWNVGGNQPQHF.

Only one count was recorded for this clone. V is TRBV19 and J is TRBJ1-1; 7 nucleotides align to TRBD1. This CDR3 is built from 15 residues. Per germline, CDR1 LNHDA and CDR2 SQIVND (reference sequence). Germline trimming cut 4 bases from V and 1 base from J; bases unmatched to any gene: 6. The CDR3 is CASSNYRDRNTEAFF. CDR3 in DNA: TGTGCCAGTAGTAACTACCGGGACAGGAACACTGAAGCTTTCTTT.

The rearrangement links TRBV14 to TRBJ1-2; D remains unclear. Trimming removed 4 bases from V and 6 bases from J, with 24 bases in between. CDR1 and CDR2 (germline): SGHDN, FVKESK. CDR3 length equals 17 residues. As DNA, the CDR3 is TGTGCCAGCAGCCCCTGGAGTCAAAGGCGCTTTGATAATGGCTACACCTTC. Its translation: CASSPWSQRRFDNGYTF.